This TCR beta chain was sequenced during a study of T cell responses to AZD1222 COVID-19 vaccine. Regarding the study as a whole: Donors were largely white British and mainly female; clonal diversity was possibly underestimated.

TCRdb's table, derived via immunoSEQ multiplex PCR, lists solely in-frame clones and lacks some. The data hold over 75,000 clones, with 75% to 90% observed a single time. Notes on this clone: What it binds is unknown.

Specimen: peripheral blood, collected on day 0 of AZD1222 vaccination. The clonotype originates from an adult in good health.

This CDR3 is CASTAGGGLYGYTF. The CDR3 DNA reads TGTGCCAGCACTGCTGGAGGGGGCCTCTATGGCTACACCTTC. This chain links TRBV9 with TRBJ1-2; 7 bases line up with TRBD1. V trimming: 6 bases; J trimming: 4 bases; junction bases outside the gene matches: 9. This CDR3 has 14 residues. CDR1 is SGDLS and CDR2 is YYNGEE in the germline V gene.